This is a list of T cell receptor beta chains from one sample in a study of OX40 agonist ivuxolimab in advanced cancers. Profiling relied on immunoSEQ multiplex PCR, and the TCRdb table lists in-frame clones only, not all of them. The sample lists under 50,000 clones; over 80% were seen once. The sequenced sample was CD4+ or CD8+ T cells sorted from blood, obtained in a trial of the OX40 agonist ivuxolimab. The receptor set was obtained from an adult with an advanced solid tumor such as melanoma, head and neck, liver or kidney cancer. CDR3s include the opening cysteine and the closing phenylalanine or tryptophan. A D gene is named only where the DNA matches it firmly. Rows may omit the clone size; those that give it use once, few, many or a size class.

V	size	J	D	DNA	CDR3
TRBV29-1	-	TRBJ1-3	-	TGCAGCGTTGAACAGGGGTACACCATATATTTT	CSVEQGYTIYF
TRBV19	once	TRBJ1-2	-	TGTGCCAGTCGCCCAGGGTCCTATGGCTACACCTTC	CASRPGSYGYTF
TRBV13	-	TRBJ2-1	TRBD2	TGTGCCAGTTCTTTTGACGGGAGGAAGGGGTGGGGTGAGCAGTTCTTC	CASSFDGRKGWGEQFF
TRBV19	few	TRBJ1-6	TRBD1	TGTGCCAGTAAGGCAGAGGGGGCTAATTCACCCCTCCACTTT	CASKAEGANSPLHF
TRBV6-1	-	TRBJ2-1	-	TGTGCCAGCAGTGAATTAAATGAGCAGTTCTTC	CASSELNEQFF
TRBV6-5	-	TRBJ1-4	-	TGTGCCAGCAGCTTTGACAGACATAATGAAAAACTGTTTTTT	CASSFDRHNEKLFF
TRBV9	-	TRBJ1-3	-	TGTGCCAGCAGCGTAGCACTGCCAGGACCGGGAAACACCATATATTTT	CASSVALPGPGNTIYF
TRBV19	-	TRBJ2-3	-	TGTGCCAGTACCCCCGGGGCAGATACGCAGTATTTT	CASTPGADTQYF
TRBV10-1	-	TRBJ2-3	-	TGCGCCAGCAGCGACCATGGGGTTAGCACAGATACGCAGTATTTT	CASSDHGVSTDTQYF
TRBV2	-	TRBJ2-3	-	TGTGCCAGCAGTGAACCAGCAGGGGGCACAGATACGCAGTATTTT	CASSEPAGGTDTQYF